The 30 T cell receptor beta chains below all came from one sample that was sequenced in a study of blood T cell repertoires in COVID-19. TCRdb's table, derived via immunoSEQ multiplex PCR, lists solely in-frame clones and lacks some. The table lists about 110,000 clones, around 83% of them singletons. Sample: peripheral blood. The origin of the receptors is a woman in her 70s with acute or convalescent COVID-19.

J is TRBJ1-3 and V is TRBV5-1; maybe TRBD1 (6 bases). The CDR3 is 14 residues long. V lost 3 bases and J 1 base, leaving 8 bases between the germline ends. Germline CDR1 SGHRS, CDR2 YFSETQ. The CDR3 nucleotides read TGCGCCAGCAGCTCAGGGGTTTCTGGAAACACCATATATTTT. Its translation is CASSSGVSGNTIYF.

The chain is built from TRBV2 and TRBJ1-1, with unresolved D. Germline V CDR1 and CDR2: SNHLY, FYNNEI. The CDR3 runs to 14 residues. Trimming shortened V by 0 bases and J by 5 bases, and 10 bases separated the two germline ends. CDR3 in DNA: TGTGCCAGCAGTGAAGCCCGGGGTCGGACTGAAGCTTTCTTT. It yields the protein CASSEARGRTEAFF.

V gene TRBV28 combines with J gene TRBJ1-2; 8 positions agree with TRBD1. The V segment lost 3 bases and the J segment 4 bases; nucleotides outside the gene matches: 1. This CDR3 contains 13 residues. The germline CDR1 and CDR2 sequences are MDHEN and SYDVKM. The CDR3 DNA is TGTGCCAGCAGTTTCGGACAGGGCTATGGCTACACCTTC. The encoded protein is CASSFGQGYGYTF.

J is TRBJ2-3 and V is TRBV6-2 or TRBV6-3; TRBD2 matches 10 bases. Germline CDR1 MNHEY, CDR2 SVGEGT. CDR3 size: 17 residues. J lost 6 bases, V lost 6 bases, and 15 bases had no gene match. CDR3 sequence (DNA): TGTGCCAGCAGCCCCGCTCGCCTAGCGGGAGTATCCGATACGCAGTATTTT. As protein: CASSPARLAGVSDTQYF.

The gene calls are TRBV6-5 and TRBJ1-1; a weak D match, TRBD1 (6 bases). The CDR3 sequence is 14 residues long. V was cut by 3 bases and J by 4 bases, with 12 bases left in between. CDR1 and CDR2 from the germline V gene are MNHEY and SVGAGI. The CDR3 coding sequence is TGTGCCAGCAGTTATAGGGGGGGGATCACTGAAGCTTTCTTT. This codes for CASSYRGGITEAFF.

This chain joins TRBV9 and TRBJ2-3, with a possible D match to TRBD2 (7 bases). The CDR3 loop spans 16 amino acids. Trimming removed 3 bases from V and 4 bases from J, with 18 bases in between. Germline V gene data show CDR1 as SGDLS and CDR2 as YYNGEE. The CDR3 reads CASSAAAGAVSDTQYF. The CDR3 DNA reads TGTGCCAGCAGCGCCGCTGCGGGGGCGGTATCAGATACGCAGTATTTT.

The V call is TRBV2, the J call TRBJ2-6; a weak D match, TRBD2 (5 bases). Germline V lookup: CDR1 SNHLY, CDR2 FYNNEI. This CDR3 contains 17 residues. V was cut by 2 bases and J by 5 bases, with 16 bases left in between. The CDR3 coding sequence is TGTGCCAGCAGTGAACCCCCCCGGGGTCTGAGGGCCAACGTCCTGACTTTC. Translating gives CASSEPPRGLRANVLTF.

This chain joins TRBV7-2 and TRBJ1-3, with 8 bases lining up with TRBD1. V gave up 5 bases and J gave up 4 bases; unmatched junction bases: 7. The CDR3 is 15 residues long. Germline loops: CDR1 SGHTA, CDR2 FQGNSA. The CDR3 coding sequence is TGTGCCAGCAGCCTGGGACAGGCTACGGGAAACACCATATATTTT. It is translated as CASSLGQATGNTIYF.

The CDR3 DNA is TGTGCCAGCAGCTTAGCGCTGGGCGTCGAAGCCAAAAACATTCAGTACTTC. It is translated as CASSLALGVEAKNIQYF. The genes are TRBV7-8 and TRBJ2-4; D is unclear. In germline, CDR1 is SGHVS, CDR2 FQNEAQ. The CDR3 extends over 17 amino acids. V was trimmed by 0 bases and J by 0 bases, leaving 12 bases between them.

This sequence joins TRBV24-1 and TRBJ1-4, with a weak D call TRBD1 (5 bases). Trimming removed 7 bases at V and 8 bases at J, with 19 bases between. Germline CDR1 is KGHDR and CDR2 is SFDVKD. This CDR3 contains 15 residues. This chain's CDR3 is CATSPKGSGGEKLFF. Here the CDR3 DNA reads TGTGCCACCAGCCCCAAGGGGTCGGGTGGAGAAAAACTGTTTTTT.

This rearrangement joins TRBV5-5 to TRBJ2-3; tentatively, D is TRBD2 (5 bases). Trimming removed 2 bases at V and 5 bases at J, with 12 bases between. The CDR3 runs 14 residues. Per the germline V gene, CDR1 is SGHKS and CDR2 is YYEKEE (reference sequence). As DNA, the CDR3 is TGTGCCAGCAGCTTCCGGCTAGCCGGAGATACGCAGTATTTT. This sequence encodes CASSFRLAGDTQYF.

The chain has TRBV13 and TRBJ2-3; TRBD2 matches at 8 bases. This CDR3 contains 16 residues. From germline, CDR1 is PRHDT and CDR2 FYEKMQ (reference sequence). The ends lost 5 bases at V and 2 bases at J; junction bases unmatched: 9. In DNA, the CDR3 is TGTGCCAGCAGCCGGGCGGCGGGGGGCCCCACAGATACGCAGTATTTT. It specifies CASSRAAGGPTDTQYF. The full variable domain, in which reference TRBV13 and TRBJ2-3 provide the parts outside the CDR3, is AAGVIQSPRHLIKEKRETATLKCYPIPRHDTVYWYQQGPGQDPQFLISFYEKMQSDKGSIPDRFSAQQFSDYHSELNMSSLELGDSALYFCASSRAAGGPTDTQYFGPGTRLTVL.

The chain links TRBV28 to TRBJ2-7, with D possibly being TRBD1 (6 bases). CDR3 size: 12 residues. Trimming stripped 2 bases from V and 4 bases from J, with 6 bases between. Germline V CDR1 and CDR2: MDHEN, SYDVKM. CDR3 sequence: CASSLGQYEQYF. DNA of the CDR3: TGTGCCAGCAGTTTAGGACAGTACGAGCAGTACTTC.

V gene TRBV7-9 combines with J gene TRBJ2-1, with TRBD2 identical over 7 bases. The CDR3 loop spans 15 amino acids. V shed 3 bases, J shed 2 bases, and the junction held 4 bases outside the gene matches. Looked up from germline, CDR1 is SEHNR and CDR2 is FQNEAQ (reference sequence). The CDR3 loop reads CASSLGGEPYNEQFF. CDR3 sequence (DNA): TGTGCCAGCAGCTTGGGAGGGGAACCCTACAATGAGCAGTTCTTC.

In its sample, this clone was seen once. The rearrangement uses TRBV11-2 and TRBJ1-5, with 9 positions matching TRBD1. Germline CDR1 and CDR2: SGHAT and FQNNGV. With 4 bases clipped from V and 7 bases from J, the junction kept 8 bases outside the gene matches. This CDR3 is 15 amino acids long. CDR3 DNA: TGTGCCAGCAGCTCGGGACAGGGATCCCTCCAGCCCCAGCATTTT. Translation: CASSSGQGSLQPQHF.

The V gene is TRBV27, the J gene TRBJ1-1, with D uncertain. From germline, CDR1 is MNHEY and CDR2 SMNVEV (reference sequence). V gave up 1 base and J gave up 1 base, with 10 bases separating them. The CDR3 is 15 residues long. DNA for the CDR3: TGTGCCAGCAGTTTATTTGCAGGCAGGAACACTGAAGCTTTCTTT. Its translation: CASSLFAGRNTEAFF.

The chain uses TRBV5-6 and TRBJ2-1; 14 nucleotides match TRBD2. Germline CDR1 is SGHDT and CDR2 is YYEEEE. The CDR3 consists of 16 residues. After removal of 4 bases from V and 8 bases from J, the junction contained 8 bases not matched to a gene. The CDR3 DNA reads TGTGCCAGCAGCCTACGGACTAGCGGGAGGTACGATGAGCAGTTCTTC. This sequence encodes CASSLRTSGRYDEQFF.

The chain joins TRBV28 to TRBJ1-2, with no clear D. Germline-derived CDR1 and CDR2 are MDHEN and SYDVKM. Deletions cut 6 bases from V and 2 bases from J, with 16 bases between. This CDR3 is 15 amino acids long. CDR3 loop: CASSSLGLSNYGYTF. The CDR3 DNA is TGTGCCAGCAGCTCCCTGGGCCTATCGAACTATGGCTACACCTTC.

This clone was recorded only once. The chain carries TRBV13 and TRBJ2-5, with TRBD1 matching 11 bases. CDR1 PRHDT and CDR2 FYEKMQ come from the germline V gene (reference sequence). CDR3 length equals 15 residues. Trimming at V came to 1 base and at J to 5 bases, leaving 3 bases not matched to a gene. The CDR3 is CASSLVGTGGETQYF. CDR3 DNA sequence: TGTGCCAGCAGCTTAGTCGGGACAGGGGGGGAGACCCAGTACTTC.

V is TRBV2 and J is TRBJ2-7, with 7 bases fitting TRBD1. This CDR3 region has 15 residues. With 6 bases clipped from V and 4 bases from J, the junction kept 12 bases outside the gene matches. Germline V gene data show CDR1 as SNHLY and CDR2 as FYNNEI. CDR3 coding DNA: TGTGCCAGCAGCGCAGCAAAGGGACAGCATTACGAGCAGTACGTC. Translated, it gives CASSAAKGQHYEQYV.

This clone was seen a single time. CDR3 coding DNA: TGTGCCAGCAGCCCCCCCGATATGGAGAGGGACAACTCCTACGAGCAGTACTTC. It translates to CASSPPDMERDNSYEQYF. This rearrangement joins TRBV5-6 to TRBJ2-7; tentatively, D is TRBD1 (6 bases). CDR3 size: 18 residues. From germline, CDR1 is SGHDT and CDR2 YYEEEE. The V and J ends lost 4 bases and 0 bases respectively, with 23 bases between them. Full variable domain (missing parts from reference TRBV5-6 and TRBJ2-7): DAGVTQSPTHLIKTRGQQVTLRCSPKSGHDTVSWYQQALGQGPQFIFQYYEEEERQRGNFPDRFSGHQFPNYSSELNVNALLLGDSALYLCASSPPDMERDNSYEQYFGPGTRLTVT.

The CDR3 DNA is TGCGCCAGCAGCTTAATTACAGGGAGGGGCACTGAAGCTTTCTTT. Translating gives CASSLITGRGTEAFF. The rearrangement uses TRBV5-1 and TRBJ1-1, with D perhaps matching TRBD1 (6 bases). The germline V gene encodes CDR1 SGHRS and CDR2 YFSETQ. The V end lost 2 bases, the J end lost 4 bases, and 15 bases lay between the germline ends. The CDR3 is made up of 15 amino acids.

The chain recombines TRBV7-8 with TRBJ1-6, with D maybe TRBD1 (5 bases). In germline, CDR1 is SGHVS, CDR2 FQNEAQ. The CDR3 runs to 14 residues. V was shortened by 3 bases and J by 8 bases, with 11 bases between the two germline ends. CDR3 amino acids: CASSFRGLDSPLHF. In nucleotides, the CDR3 is TGTGCCAGCAGCTTCCGGGGGTTGGATTCACCCCTCCACTTT.

This chain links TRBV28 with TRBJ1-3; D is perhaps TRBD1 (6 bases). V was clipped by 5 bases and J by 0 bases, with 14 bases between them. The CDR3 runs to 16 residues. Germline loops: CDR1 MDHEN, CDR2 SYDVKM. The CDR3 DNA reads TGTGCCAGCAGTCCTCAGACAGGCCACTCTGGAAACACCATATATTTT. Its protein is CASSPQTGHSGNTIYF.

The chain joins TRBV7-8 to TRBJ2-3, with a weak D call TRBD1 (6 bases). This CDR3 has 14 amino acids. Looked up from germline, CDR1 is SGHVS and CDR2 is FQNEAQ. Trimming took 5 bases from V and 2 from J, leaving 11 bases between them. CDR3 DNA: TGTGCCAGCAGCCGAGGACAGTTCACAGATACGCAGTATTTT. It translates to CASSRGQFTDTQYF. Full variable domain (outside the CDR3, taken from reference TRBV7-8 and TRBJ2-3): GAGVSQSPRYKVAKRGQDVALRCDPISGHVSLFWYQQALGQGPEFLTYFQNEAQLDKSGLPSDRFFAERPEGSVSTLKIQRTQQEDSAVYLCASSRGQFTDTQYFGPGTRLTVL.

This chain joins TRBV6-1 and TRBJ2-6; tentative D call: TRBD2 (6 bases). The V gene's germline CDR1 is MNHNS and CDR2 SASEGT. Deletions cut 4 bases from V and 0 bases from J, with 10 bases between. This CDR3 spans 16 amino acids. The CDR3 DNA is TGTGCCAGCAGTGGGGGGGTTAACTCTGGGGCCAACGTCCTGACTTTC. It translates to CASSGGVNSGANVLTF.

The chain is built from TRBV15 and TRBJ2-5; possibly TRBD2 for D (5 bases). Deletions cut 0 bases from V and 4 bases from J, with 12 bases between. Germline V gene lookup returns CDR1 LNHNV and CDR2 YYDKDF (reference sequence). The CDR3 runs 15 residues. This CDR3 is CATSRDPGYGETQYF. The CDR3 nucleotides are TGTGCCACCAGCAGAGATCCGGGGTATGGAGAGACCCAGTACTTC.

This sequence joins TRBV6-1 and TRBJ1-5; the D gene is possibly TRBD1 (5 bases). The CDR3 has 14 amino acids. CDR1 is MNHNS, CDR2 SASEGT, per germline. V dropped 2 bases and J dropped 3 bases, with 8 bases sitting between them. CDR3: CASSENRHNQPQHF. CDR3 coding DNA: TGTGCCAGCAGTGAAAACAGGCACAATCAGCCCCAGCATTTT.

V is TRBV25-1 and J is TRBJ1-1; 7 bases match TRBD1. The CDR3 extends over 14 amino acids. V lost 4 bases to trimming and J lost 0 bases; unmatched junction nucleotides: 2. Germline V lookup: CDR1 MGHDK, CDR2 SYGVNS. CDR3 sequence: CASSARGLNTEAFF. CDR3 nucleotide sequence: TGTGCCAGCAGTGCAAGGGGGCTGAACACTGAAGCTTTCTTT.

This clone was detected a few times. This chain links TRBV3-1 (or the pseudogene TRBV3-2) with TRBJ1-1; D call uncertain. Germline CDR1 is LGHDT and CDR2 is YNNKEL (reference sequence). CDR3 length: 12 amino acids. Between the trimmed V and J ends, which lost 3 bases and 10 bases, there was a span of 12 bases. The DNA for the CDR3 is TGTGCCAGCAGCCACCCCAATTCGGGAGCTTTCTTT. Encoded protein: CASSHPNSGAFF.